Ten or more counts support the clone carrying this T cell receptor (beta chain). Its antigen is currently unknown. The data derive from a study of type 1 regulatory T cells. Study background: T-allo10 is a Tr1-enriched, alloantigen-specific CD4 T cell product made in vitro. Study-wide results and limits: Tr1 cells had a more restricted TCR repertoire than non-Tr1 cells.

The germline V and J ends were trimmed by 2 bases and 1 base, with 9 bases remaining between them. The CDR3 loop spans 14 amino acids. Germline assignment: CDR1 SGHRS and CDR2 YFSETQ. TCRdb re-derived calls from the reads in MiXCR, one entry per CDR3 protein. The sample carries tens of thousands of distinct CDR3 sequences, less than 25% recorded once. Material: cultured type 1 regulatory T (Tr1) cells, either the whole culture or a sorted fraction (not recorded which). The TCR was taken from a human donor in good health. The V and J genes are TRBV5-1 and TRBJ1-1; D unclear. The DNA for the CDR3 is TGCGCCAGCAGCTTATTTGCAGGGAACACTGAAGCTTTCTTT. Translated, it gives CASSLFAGNTEAFF.